This T cell receptor (beta chain) was captured in a study of patients and donors after allogeneic stem cell transplantation. MiXCR was run by TCRdb on the RT-PCR reads, yielding one entry per CDR3 protein. The data show about 87,000 distinct CDR3 sequences, with approximately 5.2% seen just once and roughly 2.5% held by the top ten. This clonotype has more than one count but fewer than ten. The source material was blood, either unsorted or a sorted T cell fraction (not recorded which). The clonotype was recovered from a human donor who was either an allogeneic HSCT recipient or a stem cell or donor lymphocyte infusion donor (not recorded which). It is not recorded whose cells these are; they may come from a transplant donor.

CDR3 DNA: TGTGCCAGCTCACCACTAAGACTAGCGGGCAAGCGGGATGAGCAGTTCTTC. This codes for CASSPLRLAGKRDEQFF. The chain uses TRBV18 and TRBJ2-1; 10 bases agree with TRBD2. The CDR3 runs 17 residues. Losses at the gene ends were 1 base for V and 8 bases for J; bases not matched to a gene: 11. Looked up from germline, CDR1 is KGHSH and CDR2 is LQKENI.